This T cell receptor (beta chain) derives from a study of sequential checkpoint blockade in melanoma. About the research overall: Each arm's sequence ended with maintenance nivolumab. Matched biopsies came pretreatment and at week 13 for twenty-two patients. General observations from the study: In arm A, pretreatment tumor clonality was associated with response.

Germline V lookup: CDR1 SGHRS, CDR2 YFSETQ. The CDR3 length is 17 residues. With 4 bases removed from V and 0 bases from J, the gap between germline ends came to 18 bases. The repertoire was sequenced with immunoSEQ multiplex PCR; TCRdb's copy has only in-frame clones and lacks some. The data hold about 13,000 clones, with less than 35% observed a single time. Comments on this clone: What it binds is not known.

Regarding treatment: randomized to nivolumab then ipilimumab (arm A) or the reverse (arm B). The chain carries TRBV5-1 and TRBJ2-3, with D uncertain. This clonotype was sampled from a human donor with melanoma. Sequences were derived from tumor tissue (inferred from file names), sampled from a patient given nivolumab and ipilimumab in sequence. The CDR3 DNA reads TGCGCCAGCAGCCCCCAACCGGATATAGTGAGCACAGATACGCAGTATTTT. It encodes CASSPQPDIVSTDTQYF.